A selection of T cell receptor beta chains follows, all from one sample in a study of blood T cell repertoires in COVID-19. Sequenced by immunoSEQ multiplex PCR; TCRdb stores in-frame clones only, minus some. This table has approximately 130,000 clones, 87% appearing once. Material: peripheral blood. These receptor sequences come from a man aged 45-60 years with active COVID-19. CDR3s include the opening cysteine and the closing phenylalanine or tryptophan.

V gene: TRBV19
CDR3 protein: CASSRGLNYGYTF

V gene: TRBV11-3
CDR3 protein: CASKTSGDTGELFF

V gene: TRBV9
CDR3 protein: CASSVEHRGEGTIYF

V gene: TRBV7-3
CDR3 protein: CASSLREGPPYEQYF

V gene: TRBV18
CDR3 protein: CASLPGTANSPLHF

V gene: TRBV29-1
CDR3 protein: CSVEPRGNYGYTF

V gene: TRBV30
CDR3 protein: CASGDREAFF

V gene: TRBV4-1
CDR3 protein: CASRFPGQEAFF

V gene: TRBV30
CDR3 protein: CAWSKHSSNTGELFF

V gene: TRBV6-6
CDR3 protein: CASTPTGGSFGNTIYF

V gene: TRBV19
CDR3 protein: CASSLGQGRGRQFF

V gene: TRBV7-2
CDR3 protein: CASSEDRLNGIQYF

V gene: TRBV7-2
CDR3 protein: CASSRRQGLAGNTIYF

V gene: TRBV6-2/TRBV6-3
CDR3 protein: CASSSLSTGGAYEQYF

V gene: TRBV6-2/TRBV6-3
CDR3 protein: CASSLPRGLKAEAFF

V gene: TRBV7-2
CDR3 protein: CASSSVAGGPYEQYF

V gene: TRBV28
CDR3 protein: CASGGTPLYEQYF

V gene: TRBV9
CDR3 protein: CASSPRQGEGNEQFF

V gene: TRBV6-5
CDR3 protein: CASRQNRANTEAFF

V gene: TRBV7-2
CDR3 protein: CASSFGGPGTGELFF

V gene: TRBV6-2/TRBV6-3
CDR3 protein: CASSYGGDAVYIQYF

V gene: TRBV5-1
CDR3 protein: CASSKDTGIYGYTF

V gene: TRBV3-1/TRBV3-2
CDR3 protein: CASSQRSSGGASEQYF

V gene: TRBV5-8
CDR3 protein: CASSLEYSSNQPQHF

V gene: TRBV5-1
CDR3 protein: CASSLSGGYEQYF

V gene: TRBV7-9
CDR3 protein: CASSTVGLLSNEQFF

V gene: TRBV7-9
CDR3 protein: CASSISGGYEQYF

V gene: TRBV19
CDR3 protein: CASSIDPRVPYNEQFF

V gene: TRBV7-9
CDR3 protein: CASSYGGLTEAFF

V gene: TRBV6-6
CDR3 protein: CASSVMLQRSGNTIYF

V gene: TRBV2
CDR3 protein: CASSNGQGNLAQPQHF

V gene: TRBV7-9
CDR3 protein: CASSNPGQGVREQYF

V gene: TRBV7-9
CDR3 protein: CASSLEGQGNYGYTF

V gene: TRBV5-4
CDR3 protein: CASQQRGGFSGELFF

V gene: TRBV7-8
CDR3 protein: CASSPPLRESPYEQYF

V gene: TRBV9
CDR3 protein: CASSREKTDTQYF

V gene: TRBV5-1
CDR3 protein: CASSLVEYEQYF

V gene: TRBV10-3
CDR3 protein: CAISAQERANEQFF

V gene: TRBV19
CDR3 protein: CASSIGSGQGNEKLFF

V gene: TRBV15
CDR3 protein: CATSPYRSGNTIYF

V gene: TRBV5-1
CDR3 protein: CASSSRAPGQDPVEQYF

V gene: TRBV6-1
CDR3 protein: CASIGGNTEAFF

V gene: TRBV2
CDR3 protein: CASSESGYGYTF

V gene: TRBV9
CDR3 protein: CASNKRGMADTQYF

V gene: TRBV7-8
CDR3 protein: CASSLESGGGRDTQYF

V gene: TRBV6-4
CDR3 protein: CASSTNPGNTIYF

V gene: TRBV9
CDR3 protein: CASSHRGAGTDTQYF

V gene: TRBV10-3
CDR3 protein: CAISDPGKYEQYF

V gene: TRBV29-1
CDR3 protein: CSASGTGVNTEAFF

V gene: TRBV2
CDR3 protein: CASRGGLAGTDTQYF

V gene: TRBV5-1
CDR3 protein: CASSTSGTSTDTQYF